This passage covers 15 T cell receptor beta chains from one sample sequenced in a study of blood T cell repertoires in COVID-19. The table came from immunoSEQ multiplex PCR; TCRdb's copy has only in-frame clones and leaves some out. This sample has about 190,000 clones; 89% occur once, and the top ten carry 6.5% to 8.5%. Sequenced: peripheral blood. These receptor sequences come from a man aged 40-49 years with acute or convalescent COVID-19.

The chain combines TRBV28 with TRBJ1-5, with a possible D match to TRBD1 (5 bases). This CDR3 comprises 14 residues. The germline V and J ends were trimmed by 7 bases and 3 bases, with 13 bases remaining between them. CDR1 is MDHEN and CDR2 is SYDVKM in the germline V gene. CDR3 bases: TGTGCCAGCACCGAGGGGAGGTACAATCAGCCCCAGCATTTT. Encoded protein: CASTEGRYNQPQHF.

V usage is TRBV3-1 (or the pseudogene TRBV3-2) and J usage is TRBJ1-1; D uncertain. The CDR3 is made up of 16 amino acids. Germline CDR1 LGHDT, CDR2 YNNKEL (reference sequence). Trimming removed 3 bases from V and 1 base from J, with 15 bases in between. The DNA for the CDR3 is TGTGCCAGCAGCCAGGGGAAAAGCGGGCGGAACACTGAAGCTTTCTTT. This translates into CASSQGKSGRNTEAFF.

CDR3 nucleotide sequence: TGTGCCAGCAGCCCACGGAAAGCAGGAAACACTGAAGCTTTCTTT. It is translated as CASSPRKAGNTEAFF. V usage is TRBV7-2 and J usage is TRBJ1-1, with unresolved D. Trimming took off 5 bases at V and 2 bases at J, with 15 bases between the two ends. The germline gives CDR1 SGHTA, CDR2 FQGNSA. This CDR3 spans 15 amino acids.

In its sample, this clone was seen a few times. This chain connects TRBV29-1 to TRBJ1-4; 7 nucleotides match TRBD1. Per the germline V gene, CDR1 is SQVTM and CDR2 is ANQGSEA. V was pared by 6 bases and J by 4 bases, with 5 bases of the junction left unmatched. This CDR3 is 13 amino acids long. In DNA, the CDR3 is TGCAGCGTCCGGGACAGAGTTAATGAAAAACTGTTTTTT. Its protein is CSVRDRVNEKLFF.

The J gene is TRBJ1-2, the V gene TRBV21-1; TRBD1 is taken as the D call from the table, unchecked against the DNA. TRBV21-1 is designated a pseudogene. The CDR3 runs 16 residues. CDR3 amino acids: CASSKGKHRDYYGYTF. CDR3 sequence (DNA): TGTGCCAGCAGCAAAGGGAAACACAGGGATTACTATGGCTACACCTTC.

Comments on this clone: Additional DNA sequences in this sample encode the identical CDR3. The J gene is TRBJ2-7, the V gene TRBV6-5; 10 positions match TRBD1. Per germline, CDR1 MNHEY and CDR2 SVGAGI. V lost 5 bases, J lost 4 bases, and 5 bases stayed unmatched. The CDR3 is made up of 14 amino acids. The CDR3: CASSPRTGGYEQYF. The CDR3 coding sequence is TGTGCCAGCAGTCCTCGGACAGGGGGATACGAGCAGTACTTC.

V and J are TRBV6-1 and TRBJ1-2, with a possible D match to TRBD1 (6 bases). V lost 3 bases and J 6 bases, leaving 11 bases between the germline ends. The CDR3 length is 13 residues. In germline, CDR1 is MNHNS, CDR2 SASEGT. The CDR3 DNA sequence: TGTGCCAGCAGTGACCAGGGGACCGATGGCTACACCTTC. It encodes CASSDQGTDGYTF.

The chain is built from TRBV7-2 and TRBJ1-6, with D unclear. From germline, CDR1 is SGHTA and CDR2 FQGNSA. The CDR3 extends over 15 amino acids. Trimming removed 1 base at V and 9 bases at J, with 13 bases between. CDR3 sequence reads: CASSLVGSEGSPLHF. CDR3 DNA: TGTGCCAGCAGCTTAGTCGGATCGGAGGGTTCACCCCTCCACTTT.

DNA of the CDR3: TGTGCCAGCAGCGGGTGGGACTACCAAGAGACCCAGTACTTC. Its protein product is CASSGWDYQETQYF. The chain uses TRBV7-2 and TRBJ2-5; a possible D gene is TRBD2 (6 bases). Germline CDR1 reads SGHTA; CDR2 reads FQGNSA. Deletions cut 5 bases from V and 0 bases from J, with 10 bases between. The CDR3 length is 14 residues.

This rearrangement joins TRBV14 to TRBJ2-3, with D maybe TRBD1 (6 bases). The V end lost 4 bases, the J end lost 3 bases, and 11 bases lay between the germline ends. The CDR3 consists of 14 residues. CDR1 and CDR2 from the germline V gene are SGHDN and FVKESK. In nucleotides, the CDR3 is TGTGCCAGCAGCCGGGATAGGGGGACAGATACGCAGTATTTT. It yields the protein CASSRDRGTDTQYF.

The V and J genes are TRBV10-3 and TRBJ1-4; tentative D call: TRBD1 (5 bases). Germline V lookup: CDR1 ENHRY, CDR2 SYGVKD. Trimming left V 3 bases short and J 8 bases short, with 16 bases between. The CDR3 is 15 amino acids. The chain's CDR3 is CAISDRGLPQEKLFF. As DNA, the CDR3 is TGTGCCATCAGTGACCGGGGGTTGCCGCAAGAAAAACTGTTTTTT.

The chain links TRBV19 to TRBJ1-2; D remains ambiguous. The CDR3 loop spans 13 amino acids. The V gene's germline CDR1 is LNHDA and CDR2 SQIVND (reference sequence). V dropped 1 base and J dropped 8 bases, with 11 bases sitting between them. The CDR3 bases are TGTGCCAGTAGTATAGCGGGTCATTCCGGCTACACCTTC. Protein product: CASSIAGHSGYTF.

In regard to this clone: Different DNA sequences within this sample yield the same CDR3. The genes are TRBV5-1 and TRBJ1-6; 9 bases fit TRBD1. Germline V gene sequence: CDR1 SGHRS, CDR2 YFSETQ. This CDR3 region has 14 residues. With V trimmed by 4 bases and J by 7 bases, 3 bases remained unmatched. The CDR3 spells CASSQGQGNSPLHF. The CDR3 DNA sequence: TGCGCCAGCAGCCAAGGACAGGGGAATTCACCCCTCCACTTT.

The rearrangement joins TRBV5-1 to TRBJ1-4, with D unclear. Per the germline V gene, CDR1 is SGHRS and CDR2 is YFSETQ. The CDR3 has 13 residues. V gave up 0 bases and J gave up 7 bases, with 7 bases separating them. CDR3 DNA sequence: TGCGCCAGCAGCTTGGGAACAGCTGAAAAACTGTTTTTT. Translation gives CASSLGTAEKLFF.

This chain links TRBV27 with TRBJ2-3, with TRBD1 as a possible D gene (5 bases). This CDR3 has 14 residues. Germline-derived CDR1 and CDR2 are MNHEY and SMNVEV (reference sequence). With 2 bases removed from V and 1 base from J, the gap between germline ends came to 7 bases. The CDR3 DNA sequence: TGTGCCAGCAGTTTACAGGGCCGCACAGATACGCAGTATTTT. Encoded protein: CASSLQGRTDTQYF.